This T cell receptor (beta chain) was found in a study of control samples from healthy donors and cancer patients (dated by TCRdb to between 2020 and 2021). The library was produced with the immunoSEQ multiplex PCR assay. TCRdb limited this immuneACCESS table to in-frame rearrangements with V and J called. A share of clones is missing; checked studies link under half to unresolved V genes, and the rest is unexplained. Counted in this sample were 85,000 to 100,000 clones; 85% to 95% of them appeared once. 8% of the sample goes to the ten largest clones. CDR1 KGHSH and CDR2 LQKENI were looked up in the germline V gene. There are 11 amino acids in the CDR3, from cysteine to phenylalanine inclusive. Here the CDR3 DNA is all that survives: 33 bases in frame from base 1. The trim is 2 bases for V and 7 bases for J, with a gap of 5 bases between the germline ends. Notes on this clone: It lacks a known antigen. Per-nucleotide qualities are absent, and no much larger clonotype sits a single base away.

The TCR was taken from a man between 18 and 29 years old in good health. The material sequenced was blood. The sequence joins TRBV18 to TRBJ1-1; the D segment cannot be called with confidence. The CDR3 loop reads CASSPGDEAFF. The nucleotide sequence is TGTGCCAGCTCACCAGGTGATGAAGCTTTCTTT.